This T cell receptor beta chain stems from a study of PD-L1 blockade in urothelial cancer. General observations from the study: TCR clonality was measured in pretreatment peripheral blood. Clonality below the median predicted better survival.

This sample's time point: pretreatment peripheral blood. Sample contribution per patient ranged from 1 to 8, covering pretreatment and on-treatment. The table came from immunoSEQ multiplex PCR; TCRdb's copy has only in-frame clones and leaves some out. The sample yields about 87,000 clones, about 89% seen once. As to this clone: The antigen is unknown.

The J segment lost 3 bases and the V segment lost 6 bases, leaving 5 bases of the junction unmatched. The CDR3 totals 14 residues. The germline CDR1 and CDR2 sequences are MNHEY and SVGAGI. The chain links TRBV6-5 to TRBJ2-3; 8 bases are a match to TRBD1. The source was PBMCs, collected around atezolizumab (anti-PD-L1) treatment. This clonotype was obtained from a woman of 80 years or more with urothelial cancer. CDR3 nucleotides: TGTGCCAGCAGATGGACAGGGAGTACAGATACGCAGTATTTT. It yields the protein CASRWTGSTDTQYF.